This T cell receptor beta chain emerged from a study of cytomegalovirus exposure and HLA in healthy donors. The CDR3 runs 11 residues. Germline V gives CDR1 SQVTM, CDR2 ANQGSEA. Remarks on this clone: The antigen is unknown.

Notes on the study in general: Sequencing probably produced one cluster of sequence variants that were highly shared.

The PCR was carried out with 60 Vbeta primers and 13 Jbeta primers. Using immunoSEQ multiplex PCR, the repertoire was profiled, and TCRdb retains in-frame clones only, with some absent. The data contain approximately 200,000 clones, roughly 79% of them seen just once; the ten biggest clones take up less than 2%. This TCR was recovered from a man aged 30-40 years in good health and CMV-seronegative. Sequencing was done on a sample of PBMCs. The chain carries TRBV29-1 and TRBJ2-1, with D perhaps matching TRBD2 (7 bases). CDR3 residues: CLGGRGNEQFF. DNA of the CDR3: TGCCTGGGAGGGAGGGGGAATGAGCAGTTCTTC.